One sample yielded the 21 T cell receptor beta chains listed below, sequenced in a study of shared clonotypes between healthy human individuals. The table came from immunoSEQ multiplex PCR; TCRdb's copy has only in-frame clones and leaves some out. The sample shows 1.6 million or so clones, around 97% of them seen only once. The specimen sequenced was naive CD4+ T cells sorted from blood. As to subset: CD45RA+ positively selected. These TCRs come from a young man in good health.

The chain joins TRBV20-1 to TRBJ2-2; unclear D gene. From germline, CDR1 is DFQATT and CDR2 SNEGSKA (reference sequence). V lost 3 bases to trimming and J lost 8 bases, with 7 bases between them. The CDR3 extends over 11 amino acids. The CDR3 spells CSARIAGELFF. The CDR3 DNA reads TGCAGTGCTAGGATCGCGGGGGAGCTGTTTTTT.

The chain couples TRBV2 to TRBJ2-7, with 7 bases identical to TRBD1. The CDR3 has 15 residues. The germline CDR1 and CDR2 sequences are SNHLY and FYNNEI. V shed 4 bases, J shed 3 bases, and the junction held 9 bases outside the gene matches. CDR3 region: CASSGLGTASYEQYF. CDR3 DNA sequence: TGTGCCAGCAGTGGCCTCGGGACAGCTAGCTACGAGCAGTACTTC. The full variable domain, with the rest looked up from reference TRBV2 and TRBJ2-7, is EPEVTQTPSHQVTQMGQEVILRCVPISNHLYFYWYRQILGQKVEFLVSFYNNEISEKSEIFDDQFSVERPDGSNFTLKIRSTKLEDSAMYFCASSGLGTASYEQYFGPGTRLTVT.

V gene TRBV4-3 combines with J gene TRBJ2-3; 7 nucleotides match TRBD2. V shed 3 bases, J shed 2 bases, and the junction held 8 bases outside the gene matches. The CDR3 covers 16 residues. The germline CDR1 and CDR2 sequences are LGHNA and YSLEER. In DNA form, the CDR3 reads TGCGCCAGCAGCCAGCTACCTAGCGGTCACACAGATACGCAGTATTTT. It yields the protein CASSQLPSGHTDTQYF.

This clone was found once. The chain links TRBV5-4 to TRBJ2-3; D is uncertain. The CDR3 contains 17 residues. Germline CDR1 and CDR2: SGHNT and YYREEE (reference sequence). V was cut by 0 bases and J by 3 bases, with 17 bases left in between. The CDR3 sequence: CASSLELGFARTDTQYF. In DNA, the CDR3 is TGTGCCAGCAGCTTGGAGCTTGGGTTCGCACGAACAGATACGCAGTATTTT.

The chain combines TRBV5-1 with TRBJ2-2; D is uncertain. V lost 0 bases and J lost 8, with 5 bases in between. Germline V CDR1 and CDR2: SGHRS, YFSETQ. This CDR3 has 12 residues. The DNA of the CDR3 is TGCGCCAGCAGCTTGGCCCAGGGGGAGCTGTTTTTT. It is translated as CASSLAQGELFF.

The chain couples TRBV7-3 to TRBJ2-3; D is uncertain. Germline-derived CDR1 and CDR2 are SGHTA and FQGTGA. The germline V and J ends were trimmed by 1 base and 3 bases, with 14 bases remaining between them. The length of the CDR3 is 16 residues. CDR3 DNA sequence: TGTGCCAGCAGCTTAATCCGGGCTGGCGGAACAGATACGCAGTATTTT. Amino acid sequence: CASSLIRAGGTDTQYF.

The chain uses TRBV5-1 and TRBJ2-3; D remains unclear. Germline assignment: CDR1 SGHRS and CDR2 YFSETQ. V was pared by 3 bases and J by 5 bases, with 10 bases between. There are 13 residues in the CDR3. Written as DNA, the CDR3 is TGCGCCAGCAGCTACAAGGACGGAGATACGCAGTATTTT. Encoded protein: CASSYKDGDTQYF.

The genes are TRBV27 and TRBJ1-5, with D maybe TRBD1 (6 bases). The CDR3 length is 14 residues. V lost 5 bases to trimming and J lost 5 bases, with 13 bases between them. Germline-derived CDR1 and CDR2 are MNHEY and SMNVEV (reference sequence). The CDR3 DNA follows: TGTGCCAGCAGTCCACAGGGTTTCGATCAGCCCCAGCATTTT. The encoded protein is CASSPQGFDQPQHF.

Only one count was recorded for this clone. The chain has TRBV29-1 and TRBJ2-5; D remains unclear. Per germline, CDR1 SQVTM and CDR2 ANQGSEA. The CDR3 totals 12 residues. Trimming stripped 7 bases from V and 3 bases from J, with 12 bases between. As DNA, the CDR3 is TGCAGCGGCCTGACTGGGAAAGAGACCCAGTACTTC. As protein: CSGLTGKETQYF. Full variable domain (missing parts from reference TRBV29-1 and TRBJ2-5): SAVISQKPSRDICQRGTSLTIQCQVDSQVTMMFWYRQQPGQSLTLIATANQGSEATYESGFVIDKFPISRPNLTFSTLTVSNMSPEDSSIYLCSGLTGKETQYFGPGTRLLVL.

The chain links TRBV5-1 to TRBJ1-1; 10 nucleotides agree with TRBD1. V shed 5 bases, J shed 3 bases, and the junction held 1 base outside the gene matches. This CDR3 spans 13 amino acids. Germline V gene sequence: CDR1 SGHRS, CDR2 YFSETQ. Here the CDR3 DNA reads TGCGCCAGCAGAGGGACAGGGGACACTGAAGCTTTCTTT. Its protein product is CASRGTGDTEAFF. Together with reference TRBV5-1 and TRBJ1-1, the CDR3 gives the full variable domain: KAGVTQTPRYLIKTRGQQVTLSCSPISGHRSVSWYQQTPGQGLQFLFEYFSETQRNKGNFPGRFSGRQFSNSRSEMNVSTLELGDSALYLCASRGTGDTEAFFGQGTRLTVV.

The chain combines TRBV28 with TRBJ2-7, with D possibly being TRBD2 (5 bases). CDR1 is MDHEN, CDR2 SYDVKM, per germline. The V end was cut by 1 base, the J end by 3 bases, with 10 bases between. The CDR3 totals 14 residues. The CDR3 loop is CASSLYRRIYEQYF. CDR3 nucleotides: TGTGCCAGCAGTTTATATCGGAGGATCTACGAGCAGTACTTC.

This clone came up once. The V gene is TRBV7-8, the J gene TRBJ2-7, with D perhaps matching TRBD1 (5 bases). Germline CDR1 is SGHVS and CDR2 is FQNEAQ. This CDR3 comprises 14 residues. Trimming stripped 6 bases from V and 0 bases from J, with 12 bases between. The CDR3, as DNA: TGTGCCAGCAGTCGTGACAGAAACTCCTACGAGCAGTACTTC. Its translation: CASSRDRNSYEQYF.

This rearrangement joins TRBV6-1 to TRBJ1-5, with TRBD1 matching over 7 bases. The V segment lost 5 bases and the J segment 11 bases; nucleotides outside the gene matches: 6. Germline CDR1 is MNHNS and CDR2 is SASEGT. The CDR3 totals 12 residues. The CDR3 DNA sequence: TGTGCCAGCAGTCCGATCGACAGGGCCCAGCATTTT. Protein: CASSPIDRAQHF.

The rearrangement uses TRBV18 and TRBJ1-1; 8 nucleotides agree with TRBD1. The germline CDR1 and CDR2 sequences are KGHSH and LQKENI. V lost 5 bases to trimming and J lost 3 bases; unmatched junction nucleotides: 8. This CDR3 has 15 residues. Here the CDR3 reads CASSTQGGKDTEAFF. DNA for the CDR3: TGTGCCAGCTCAACACAGGGGGGAAAGGACACTGAAGCTTTCTTT.

The chain is built from TRBV7-2 and TRBJ1-2; 10 bases agree with TRBD1. Germline trimming cut 1 base from V and 7 bases from J; bases unmatched to any gene: 6. The V gene's germline CDR1 is SGHTA and CDR2 FQGNSA. The CDR3 is made up of 15 amino acids. The CDR3 sequence: CASSLERQGAGGYTF. The CDR3 bases are TGTGCCAGCAGCTTAGAGAGACAGGGGGCTGGTGGCTACACCTTC.

This clone was found once. This chain joins TRBV4-2 and TRBJ1-5, with 7 bases identical to TRBD1. The CDR3 sequence is 16 residues long. V trimming: 0 bases; J trimming: 7 bases; junction bases outside the gene matches: 9. Per the germline V gene, CDR1 is LGHNA and CDR2 is YNFKEQ. The CDR3 nucleotides read TGTGCCAGCAGCCAAGATAAGCGGCAGGGGGGACAGCCCCAGCATTTT. Protein sequence: CASSQDKRQGGQPQHF.

This chain uses TRBV6-5 with TRBJ2-1; maybe TRBD1 (5 bases). V was trimmed by 0 bases and J by 13 bases, leaving 7 bases between them. In germline, CDR1 is MNHEY, CDR2 SVGAGI. The CDR3 covers 11 residues. CDR3 residues: CASSYSGLQFF. Here the CDR3 DNA reads TGTGCCAGCAGTTACTCGGGGCTCCAGTTCTTC.

The rearrangement uses TRBV19 and TRBJ1-5; D remains unclear. V was shortened by 3 bases and J by 3 bases, with 9 bases between the two germline ends. The CDR3 is 14 residues long. The germline V gene has CDR1 LNHDA and CDR2 SQIVND (reference sequence). CDR3 nucleotides: TGTGCCAGTAGTATTCGGCGGACCAATCAGCCCCAGCATTTT. It yields the protein CASSIRRTNQPQHF.

Of note for this clone: Other DNA sequences from this sample encode an identical CDR3 as well. V and J are TRBV29-1 and TRBJ2-5, with D perhaps TRBD1 or TRBD2 (5 bases each). Germline lookup yields CDR1 SQVTM and CDR2 ANQGSEA. Trimming pared 4 bases from V and 5 bases from J, leaving 14 bases between. This CDR3 region has 13 residues. For the CDR3, the DNA is TGCAGCGTTGGGGGAGCGCCAGGGGAGACCCAGTACTTC. Protein sequence: CSVGGAPGETQYF. The full variable domain, rest sourced from reference TRBV29-1 and TRBJ2-5, is SAVISQKPSRDICQRGTSLTIQCQVDSQVTMMFWYRQQPGQSLTLIATANQGSEATYESGFVIDKFPISRPNLTFSTLTVSNMSPEDSSIYLCSVGGAPGETQYFGPGTRLLVL.

The table lists this clone with a count of one. The rearrangement uses TRBV28 and TRBJ1-5; D unclear. The V gene's germline CDR1 is MDHEN and CDR2 SYDVKM. Trimming stripped 6 bases from V and 6 bases from J, with 15 bases between. The CDR3 spans 14 residues. DNA of the CDR3: TGTGCCAGCAGCCCCTGGCTTGAAAGTCAGCCCCAGCATTTT. It codes for CASSPWLESQPQHF. Complete variable domain (other parts from reference TRBV28 and TRBJ1-5): DVKVTQSSRYLVKRTGEKVFLECVQDMDHENMFWYRQDPGLGLRLIYFSYDVKMKEKGDIPEGYSVSREKKERFSLILESASTNQTSMYLCASSPWLESQPQHFGDGTRLSIL.

The chain links TRBV12-5 to TRBJ2-1; TRBD2 aligns across 13 bases. The CDR3 consists of 16 residues. Looked up from germline, CDR1 is LGHNT and CDR2 is FRNRAP. V shed 5 bases and J 8 bases; nucleotides not matched to a gene: 9. The chain's CDR3 is CASGTGLAGARDEQFF. The CDR3 DNA follows: TGTGCTAGTGGTACAGGACTAGCGGGAGCTCGCGATGAGCAGTTCTTC.